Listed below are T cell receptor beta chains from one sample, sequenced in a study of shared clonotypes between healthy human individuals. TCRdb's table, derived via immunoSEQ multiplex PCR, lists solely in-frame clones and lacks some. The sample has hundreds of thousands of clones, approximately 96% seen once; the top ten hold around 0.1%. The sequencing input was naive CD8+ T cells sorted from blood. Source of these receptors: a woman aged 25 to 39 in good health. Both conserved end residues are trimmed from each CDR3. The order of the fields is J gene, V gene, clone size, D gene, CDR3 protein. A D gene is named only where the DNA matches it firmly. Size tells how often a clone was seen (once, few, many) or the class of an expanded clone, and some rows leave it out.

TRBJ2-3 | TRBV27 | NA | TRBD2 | ASSPRLANTDTQY
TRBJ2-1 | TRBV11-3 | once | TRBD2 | ASSAGTSSYNEQF
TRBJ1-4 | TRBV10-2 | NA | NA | ASTPRVGNEKLF
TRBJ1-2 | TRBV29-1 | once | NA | SVIALGVGYT
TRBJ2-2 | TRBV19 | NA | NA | ASSMEALNTGELF
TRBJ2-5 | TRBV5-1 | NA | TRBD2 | ASSLWGGETQY
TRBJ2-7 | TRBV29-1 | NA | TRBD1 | SVWTGSAYEQY
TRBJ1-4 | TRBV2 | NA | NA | ASSFYRATNEKLF
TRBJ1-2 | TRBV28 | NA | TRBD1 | ASSLQGQGMGYT
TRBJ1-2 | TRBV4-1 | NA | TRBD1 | ASSHGQGFGYGYT
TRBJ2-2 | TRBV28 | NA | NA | ASSPTGTVNTGELF
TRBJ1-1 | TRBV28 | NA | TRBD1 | ASSGMIRDRVMAF
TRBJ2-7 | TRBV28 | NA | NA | ASSLTLTWNEQY
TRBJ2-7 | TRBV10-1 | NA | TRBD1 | ASSGQVSYEQY
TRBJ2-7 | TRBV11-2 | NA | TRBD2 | ASSSGSGSYEQY
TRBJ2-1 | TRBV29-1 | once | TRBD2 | SVELTSGSSYNEQF
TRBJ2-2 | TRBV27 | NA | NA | ASSLVGRNTGELF
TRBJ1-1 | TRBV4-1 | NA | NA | ASSPHTANTEAF
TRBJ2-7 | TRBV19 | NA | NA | ASRSPGAYEQY
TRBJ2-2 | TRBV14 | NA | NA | ASSQDGPETNTGELF
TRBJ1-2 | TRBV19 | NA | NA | ATPGLDHGYT
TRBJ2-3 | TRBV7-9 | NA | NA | ASSLAGETDTQY
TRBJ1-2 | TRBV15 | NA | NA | ATRSGGEGYGYT
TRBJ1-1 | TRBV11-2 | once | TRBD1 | ASSRSGQGAINTEAF
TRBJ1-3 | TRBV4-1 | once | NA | ASSQVPGTRDTIY
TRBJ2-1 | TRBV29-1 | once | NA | SVEVTRVDL
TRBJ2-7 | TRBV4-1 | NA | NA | ASSQRAGTEAYEQY
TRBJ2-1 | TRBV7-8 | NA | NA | ASSLWAGNEQF
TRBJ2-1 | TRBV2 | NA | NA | ASSEAATTSYNEQF
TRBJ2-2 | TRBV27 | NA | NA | ASARPTGTGELF
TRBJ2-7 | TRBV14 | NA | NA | ASSPNRRPQY